These 17 T cell receptor beta chains were sequenced from one sample in a study of technical replicates of blood from a handful of donors. Measured with immunoSEQ multiplex PCR; TCRdb has only the in-frame clones, and not every one. This table has approximately 73,000 clones, about 92% appearing once. Specimen: T cells isolated from PBMCs. The source is a human donor in good health.

CDR3 coding DNA: TGTGCCAGCAGTTATATTGACAGGGAAACTGAAGCTTTCTTT. Its protein product is CASSYIDRETEAFF. The J gene is TRBJ1-1, the V gene TRBV27, with 7 bases aligning to TRBD1. CDR1 and CDR2 from the germline V gene are MNHEY and SMNVEV (reference sequence). This CDR3 is 14 amino acids long. V gave up 4 bases and J gave up 5 bases; unmatched junction bases: 7.

The chain is built from TRBV9 and TRBJ2-7; 8 bases agree with TRBD2. Germline V gene data show CDR1 as SGDLS and CDR2 as YYNGEE. V was clipped by 0 bases and J by 6 bases; unmatched bases: 8. The length of the CDR3 is 15 residues. The DNA of the CDR3 is TGTGCCAGCAGCGTAGCTAACGCGGGAGGTGTCGAGCAGTACTTC. Translating it yields CASSVANAGGVEQYF. Based on the CDR3 plus reference TRBV9 and TRBJ2-7, the full variable domain is DSGVTQTPKHLITATGQRVTLRCSPRSGDLSVYWYQQSLDQGLQFLIQYYNGEERAKGNILERFSAQQFPDLHSELNLSSLELGDSALYFCASSVANAGGVEQYFGPGTRLTVT.

The chain couples TRBV5-1 to TRBJ2-5; TRBD2 aligns across 10 bases. Germline CDR1 reads SGHRS; CDR2 reads YFSETQ. V trimming: 3 bases; J trimming: 5 bases; junction bases outside the gene matches: 10. The length of the CDR3 is 16 residues. The CDR3 sequence: CASSSTAGGPEETQYF. In nucleotides, the CDR3 is TGCGCCAGCAGCTCAACAGCGGGAGGGCCAGAGGAGACCCAGTACTTC.

The CDR3 sequence: CSVDQRLGDTEAFF. The DNA for the CDR3 is TGCAGCGTTGATCAACGGCTCGGGGACACTGAAGCTTTCTTT. The rearrangement uses TRBV29-1 and TRBJ1-1; no clear D gene. V shed 3 bases and J shed 3 bases, with 14 bases lying between them. The CDR3 extends over 14 amino acids. The germline V gene has CDR1 SQVTM and CDR2 ANQGSEA.

This clone came up once. This chain connects TRBV6-5 to TRBJ1-1; weak D call: TRBD1 (5 bases). Germline V gene sequence: CDR1 MNHEY, CDR2 SVGAGI. This CDR3 is 15 amino acids long. V dropped 0 bases and J dropped 1 base, with 9 bases sitting between them. CDR3 DNA: TGTGCCAGCAGTTACTCGAGCACAGGGAACACTGAAGCTTTCTTT. Its translation is CASSYSSTGNTEAFF.

The chain is built from TRBV12-5 and TRBJ2-3; TRBD2 aligns across 16 bases. CDR3 length equals 18 residues. V was clipped by 4 bases and J by 4 bases; unmatched bases: 8. Germline CDR1 LGHNT, CDR2 FRNRAP. This CDR3 is CASGSSSGTSGRADTQYF. CDR3 in DNA: TGTGCTAGTGGTTCCTCATCCGGGACTAGCGGGAGGGCAGATACGCAGTATTTT.

The chain employs TRBV5-1 and TRBJ2-1; D unresolved. Trimming cost V 8 bases and J 0 bases, with 9 bases left between them. This CDR3 comprises 13 residues. Germline V gene data show CDR1 as SGHRS and CDR2 as YFSETQ. The CDR3: CASSRSSYNEQFF. The CDR3, as DNA: TGCGCCAGTTCGCGGAGCTCCTACAATGAGCAGTTCTTC.

The chain employs TRBV27 and TRBJ2-3; the D gene is possibly TRBD1 (5 bases). This CDR3 spans 11 amino acids. CDR1 is MNHEY and CDR2 is SMNVEV in the germline V gene (reference sequence). With 6 bases removed from V and 5 bases from J, the gap between germline ends came to 6 bases. The CDR3 reads CASSREDTQYF. DNA for the CDR3: TGTGCCAGCAGCAGGGAAGATACGCAGTATTTT.

In its sample, this clone was seen once. The chain has TRBV5-1 and TRBJ2-5, with TRBD1 matching 8 bases. The germline CDR1 and CDR2 sequences are SGHRS and YFSETQ. V lost 2 bases, J lost 5 bases, and 5 bases stayed unmatched. The CDR3 covers 14 residues. In nucleotides, the CDR3 is TGCGCCAGCAGCTTTGGACAGGGAGGCGAGACCCAGTACTTC. It is translated as CASSFGQGGETQYF. Full variable domain (remainder filled in from reference TRBV5-1 and TRBJ2-5): KAGVTQTPRYLIKTRGQQVTLSCSPISGHRSVSWYQQTPGQGLQFLFEYFSETQRNKGNFPGRFSGRQFSNSRSEMNVSTLELGDSALYLCASSFGQGGETQYFGPGTRLLVL.

V is TRBV6-5 and J is TRBJ1-2; D call uncertain. This CDR3 spans 13 amino acids. Germline V gene data show CDR1 as MNHEY and CDR2 as SVGAGI. Trimming stripped 7 bases from V and 2 bases from J, with 11 bases between. CDR3 nucleotide sequence: TGTGCCAGCAAAGTGGCCTTCAACTATGGCTACACCTTC. Protein sequence: CASKVAFNYGYTF.

This chain connects TRBV14 to TRBJ2-7; D is uncertain. This CDR3 is built from 13 residues. Germline lookup yields CDR1 SGHDN and CDR2 FVKESK. Trimming took off 1 base at V and 3 bases at J, with 7 bases between the two ends. CDR3 sequence: CASSQGSGYEQYF. Written as DNA, the CDR3 is TGTGCCAGCAGCCAAGGGAGTGGCTACGAGCAGTACTTC.

This sequence joins TRBV2 and TRBJ1-1; 10 bases map to TRBD1. CDR1 is SNHLY, CDR2 FYNNEI, per germline. This CDR3 comprises 14 residues. V was clipped by 5 bases and J by 5 bases; unmatched bases: 5. The CDR3 sequence: CASSWDRGGTEAFF. The CDR3 bases are TGTGCCAGCAGTTGGGACAGGGGAGGGACTGAAGCTTTCTTT.

CDR3 sequence reads: CSGGQASYNEQFF. CDR3 DNA sequence: TGCAGCGGCGGACAGGCCAGTTATAATGAGCAGTTCTTC. The chain uses TRBV29-1 and TRBJ2-1; TRBD1 agrees at 7 bases. The CDR3 loop spans 13 amino acids. Looked up from germline, CDR1 is SQVTM and CDR2 is ANQGSEA. Germline trimming cut 7 bases from V and 7 bases from J; bases unmatched to any gene: 10.

This chain joins TRBV11-1 and TRBJ1-1; 8 bases are a match to TRBD1. CDR3 length equals 17 residues. V lost 2 bases, J lost 5 bases, and 13 bases stayed unmatched. CDR1 is SGHAT and CDR2 is FQDESV in the germline V gene (reference sequence). CDR3 sequence: CASSLRFPGGIETEAFF. Here the CDR3 DNA reads TGTGCCAGCAGCTTAAGATTCCCAGGGGGCATTGAGACTGAAGCTTTCTTT.

The chain joins TRBV6-6 to TRBJ2-1, with D maybe TRBD2 (6 bases). The CDR3 length is 11 residues. Germline CDR1 reads MNHNY; CDR2 reads SVGAGI (reference sequence). V was cut by 5 bases and J by 8 bases, with 7 bases left in between. CDR3 loop: CASSPGDEQFF. The DNA for the CDR3 is TGTGCCAGCAGTCCGGGGGATGAGCAGTTCTTC.

The J gene is TRBJ1-5, the V gene TRBV2; 8 nucleotides align to TRBD1. V lost 7 bases to trimming and J lost 4 bases; unmatched junction nucleotides: 6. Germline V gene lookup returns CDR1 SNHLY and CDR2 FYNNEI. This CDR3 has 14 amino acids. The CDR3 bases are TGTGCCAGCACTAGGGACAGGCAGAATCAGCCCCAGCATTTT. Residues: CASTRDRQNQPQHF.

This rearrangement joins TRBV28 to TRBJ1-4; tentative D call: TRBD1 (5 bases). V was trimmed by 2 bases and J by 7 bases, leaving 8 bases between them. Germline CDR1 MDHEN, CDR2 SYDVKM. CDR3 size: 13 residues. The CDR3 loop reads CASSLGGSEKLFF. CDR3 DNA sequence: TGTGCCAGCAGTTTAGGGGGGAGTGAAAAACTGTTTTTT.